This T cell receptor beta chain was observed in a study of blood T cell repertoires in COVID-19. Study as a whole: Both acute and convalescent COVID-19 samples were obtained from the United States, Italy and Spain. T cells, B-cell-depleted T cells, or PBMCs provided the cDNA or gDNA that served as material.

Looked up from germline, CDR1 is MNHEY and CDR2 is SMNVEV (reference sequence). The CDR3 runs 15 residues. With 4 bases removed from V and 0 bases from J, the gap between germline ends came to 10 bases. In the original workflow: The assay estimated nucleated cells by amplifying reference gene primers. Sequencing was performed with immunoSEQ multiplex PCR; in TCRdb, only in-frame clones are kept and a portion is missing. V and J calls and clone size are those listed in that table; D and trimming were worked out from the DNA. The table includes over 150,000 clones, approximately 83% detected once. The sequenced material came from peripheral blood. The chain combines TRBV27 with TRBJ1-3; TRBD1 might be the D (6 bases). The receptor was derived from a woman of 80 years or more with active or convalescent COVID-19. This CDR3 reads CASSSDRISGNTIYF. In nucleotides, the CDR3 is TGTGCCAGCAGTTCAGACAGGATCTCTGGAAACACCATATATTTT.